This T cell receptor (beta chain) emerged from a study of OX40 agonist ivuxolimab in advanced cancers. Study overall: The patients received ivuxolimab by intravenous route every 2 weeks at 0.01 to 10 mg/kg. Study results and limitations: Some nonresponders additionally presented with little normalized T-cell clonal expansion.

As to this clone: Antigen specificity is unknown. This specimen includes other DNA sequences encoding the same CDR3.

Profiling relied on immunoSEQ multiplex PCR, and the TCRdb table lists in-frame clones only, not all of them. In the table there are around 50,000 clones, over 70% of which are singletons. CDR3 length equals 14 residues. In germline, CDR1 is MNHEY, CDR2 SMNVEV (reference sequence). Trimming at V came to 6 bases and at J to 4 bases, leaving 8 bases not matched to a gene. The sample consisted of CD4+ or CD8+ T cells sorted from blood, taken in a trial of the OX40 agonist ivuxolimab. This sequence was found in an adult with an advanced solid tumor such as melanoma, head and neck, liver or kidney cancer. The J gene is TRBJ1-2, the V gene TRBV27; TRBD1 aligns across 7 bases. In DNA form, the CDR3 reads TGTGCCAGCAGCTCCAACCGACAGGGCTATGGCTACACCTTC. Its translation: CASSSNRQGYGYTF.